This T cell receptor beta chain was recorded in a study of blood T cell repertoires in COVID-19. Study at large: COVID-19 samples collected from the United States, Italy and Spain covered acute and convalescent phases. Sources were T cells, B-cell-depleted T cells, or PBMCs; the material itself was cDNA or gDNA.

As originally analysed: Reference gene primers were amplified, and this amplification served to estimate nucleated cell counts. TCRdb's table, derived via immunoSEQ multiplex PCR, lists solely in-frame clones and lacks some. That table supplies the V and J calls and clone size; D and trimming were determined from the DNA. Of 120,000 to 150,000 clones listed, 75% to 85% are singletons. Germline loops: CDR1 SGHRS, CDR2 YFSETQ. The CDR3 length is 16 residues. With V trimmed by 3 bases and J by 1 base, 2 bases remained unmatched. Note on this clone: The same CDR3 arises from other DNA sequences in this sample as well.

The clonotype was recovered from a human donor with acute or convalescent COVID-19. The donor label of this sample is uncertain. The chain is built from TRBV5-1 and TRBJ2-5, with TRBD2 matching over 14 bases. The sample consisted of peripheral blood. For the CDR3, the DNA is TGCGCCAGCAGCTGGACTAGCGGGGGGCGCCAAGAGACCCAGTACTTC. Translating it yields CASSWTSGGRQETQYF.